Below, 9 T cell receptor beta chains from the same sample are listed, as sequenced in a study of regulatory T cells in long-lasting Graves disease (dated by TCRdb to the early 2020s). The label giving this sample's time point can be read as: newly diagnosed GD, antithyroid drugs for less than 3 months. For both TCR sequencing and RNA sequencing, RNA was extracted from PBMCs using TRIzol. Receptor amplification or capture employed multiplex PCR. TCRdb shows the sequencer as Illumina HiSeq 4000. TCR beta libraries were built with iRepertoire HTBI primers and Arm-PCR amplification of CDR3 regions. TCRdb reprocessed the public reads (quality trimming at Q25 with fastp, clone calling with MiXCR) and kept in-frame beta chains. Each record represents a unique CDR3 protein, reported with the most common genes and DNA among its rows. The sample table records roughly 410,000 distinct CDR3 sequences; over 14% of these occur just once. The biggest ten clones account for about 8.2% of the sample.

These data were also reused for a study on T cells in Graves' hyperthyroidism and ophthalmopathy.

The source material was peripheral blood mononuclear cells (PBMCs), sampled at new diagnosis, from a patient treated with antithyroid drugs. The receptors come from a woman between 40 and 50 years old with Graves disease. Donor details come from another sample of the same person, matched by shared clones.

This clonotype was detected ten times or more. The V gene is TRBV12-3 or TRBV12-4, the J gene TRBJ2-7; 11 bases are a match to TRBD1. The CDR3 runs 15 residues. The V gene end was trimmed by 3 bases and the J gene end by 4 bases; junction bases not matched to a gene: 5. Written as DNA, the CDR3 is TGTGCCAGCAGTTTCGGGGACAGGGGGGTGTACGAGCAGTACTTC. Translated: CASSFGDRGVYEQYF.

In this sample, this clonotype turned up many times. The chain is built from TRBV11-2 and TRBJ2-3; D uncertain. The CDR3 runs to 19 residues. CDR1 is SGHAT and CDR2 is FQNNGV in the germline V gene. Trimming removed 3 bases from V and 2 bases from J, with 24 bases in between. The chain's CDR3 is CASSFNSSRLTLLTDTQYF. Here the CDR3 DNA reads TGTGCCAGCAGCTTTAATTCATCGCGGCTTACCTTACTCACAGATACGCAGTATTTT.

This clonotype was picked up many times. V gene TRBV12-3 or TRBV12-4 combines with J gene TRBJ2-7, with 12 bases matching TRBD2. The CDR3 loop spans 16 amino acids. V was clipped by 5 bases and J by 7 bases; unmatched bases: 12. The DNA for the CDR3 is TGTGCCAGCAGTGTGGATCTAGCGGGAGGGCTACTTGAGCAGTACTTC. Translating gives CASSVDLAGGLLEQYF.

This clonotype was seen a few times. The chain employs TRBV9 and TRBJ1-2, with D perhaps matching TRBD1 (5 bases). The germline CDR1 and CDR2 sequences are SGDLS and YYNGEE. V was trimmed by 3 bases and J by 4 bases, leaving 19 bases between them. The CDR3 length is 16 residues. CDR3 nucleotides: TGTGCCAGCAGCGCTTCCCAGGGAGGCTGGCCCTATGGCTACACCTTC. Its protein product is CASSASQGGWPYGYTF.

This clonotype occurred many times. One end of the junction does not line up with germline, which may come from a read error. The CDR3 DNA follows: TGTGCCAGCAGCTTAGTACGCACTAGCTCCTACAATGAGCAGTTCTTC. Translation: CASSLVRTSSYNEQFF. The chain carries TRBV5-1 and TRBJ2-1, with a weak D call TRBD2 (5 bases). The V gene's germline CDR1 is SGHRS and CDR2 YFSETQ. This CDR3 has 16 amino acids.

There are a few counts of this clonotype. The chain is built from TRBV30 and TRBJ2-2; D is undetermined. Trimming took off 3 bases at V and 5 bases at J, with 10 bases between the two ends. CDR1 is GTSNPN, CDR2 SVGIG, per germline (reference sequence). This CDR3 is built from 13 residues. The CDR3 spells CAWRVPATGELFF. The CDR3 DNA reads as TGTGCCTGGAGGGTTCCAGCGACCGGGGAGCTGTTTTTT.

This clonotype was picked up many times. The rearrangement links TRBV7-2 to TRBJ2-2; 7 nucleotides agree with TRBD2. Germline V gives CDR1 SGHTA, CDR2 FQGNSA. This CDR3 spans 13 amino acids. With 5 bases clipped from V and 8 bases from J, the junction kept 5 bases outside the gene matches. This CDR3 is CASSPGGRGELFF. CDR3 DNA sequence: TGTGCCAGCAGCCCAGGCGGGAGAGGGGAGCTGTTTTTT.

This clonotype was found many times. The chain recombines TRBV7-9 with TRBJ2-1; TRBD2 agrees at 15 bases. Per germline, CDR1 SEHNR and CDR2 FQNEAQ (reference sequence). The CDR3 runs to 14 residues. V lost 5 bases to trimming and J lost 8 bases; unmatched junction nucleotides: 1. Here the CDR3 reads CASSRTSGRDEQFF. In DNA, the CDR3 is TGTGCCAGCAGCCGGACTAGCGGGAGGGATGAGCAGTTCTTC.

V usage is TRBV20-1 and J usage is TRBJ2-2; TRBD1 matches 8 bases. The germline CDR1 and CDR2 sequences are DFQATT and SNEGSKA (reference sequence). The CDR3 covers 14 residues. Trimming removed 5 bases from V and 4 bases from J; junction bases left unmatched: 6. The CDR3, as DNA: TGCAGTGCTGCAAACAGGGGGAGCACCGGGGAGCTGTTTTTT. It translates to CSAANRGSTGELFF.